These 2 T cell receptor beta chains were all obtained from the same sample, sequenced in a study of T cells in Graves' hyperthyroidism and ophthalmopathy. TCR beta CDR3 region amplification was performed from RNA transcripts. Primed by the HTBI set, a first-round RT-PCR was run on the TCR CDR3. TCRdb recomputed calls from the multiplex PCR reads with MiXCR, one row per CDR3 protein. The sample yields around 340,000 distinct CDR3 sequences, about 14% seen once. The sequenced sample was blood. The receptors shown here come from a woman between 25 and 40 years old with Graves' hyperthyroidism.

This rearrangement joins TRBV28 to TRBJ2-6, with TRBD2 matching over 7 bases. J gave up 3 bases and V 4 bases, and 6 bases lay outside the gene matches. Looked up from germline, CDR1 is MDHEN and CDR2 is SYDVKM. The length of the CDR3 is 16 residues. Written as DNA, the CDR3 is TGTGCCAGCAGTTCGGACGGGAGGCATGGGGCCAACGTCCTGACTTTC. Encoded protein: CASSSDGRHGANVLTF.

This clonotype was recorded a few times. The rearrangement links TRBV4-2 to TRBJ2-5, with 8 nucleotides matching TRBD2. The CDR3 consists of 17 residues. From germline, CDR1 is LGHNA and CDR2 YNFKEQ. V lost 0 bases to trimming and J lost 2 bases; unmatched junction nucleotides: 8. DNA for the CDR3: TGTGCCAGCAGCCAAGAATCCAGCGGGAGTGTTCAAGAGACCCAGTACTTC. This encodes CASSQESSGSVQETQYF.